Shown below are 18 T cell receptor beta chains from a single sample sequenced in a study of tumor-infiltrating lymphocytes in primary liver carcinoma. cDNA specific to TCR beta was made from 500 ng of total RNA, with a constant-region primer employed for priming. What produced the TCR beta libraries was three nested multiplex PCR rounds using slightly modified ARM-PCR. TRBV1-TRBV30 forward primers and a C-beta reverse primer were used in the first two PCR rounds, which each ran for about 11 cycles. TCRdb ran MiXCR on the multiplex PCR reads and lists one entry per CDR3 protein. The sample comprises about 130,000 distinct CDR3 sequences, 64% of which are singletons, and 7.5% to 9% rests with the top ten. Between roughly 20 and 33 mg of unsorted bulk tissue served as the source from which RNA and DNA were co-extracted. Sequenced sample: liver tumor tissue from sampling region 3. Subset here: tumor region T3, left-lateral pole. These receptors came from a woman aged 60-75 years with primary liver carcinoma and hepatitis B virus infection.

About this clonotype: Given the absence of the conserved phenylalanine or tryptophan at the CDR3 end, a read error is likely. The V gene is TRBV11-1, the J gene TRBJ2-5; 8 nucleotides agree with TRBD2. From germline, CDR1 is SGHAT and CDR2 FQDESV (reference sequence). J gave up 4 bases and V 2 bases, and 6 bases lay outside the gene matches. This CDR3 is 15 amino acids long. The CDR3: CASSLRLATRETQYY. The CDR3 region has the DNA TGTGCCAGCAGCTTACGACTAGCGACGAGAGAGACCCAGTACTAC.

About this clonotype: At one of its ends the junction is not consistent with the germline gene, which may arise from a read error. The rearrangement uses TRBV4-1 and TRBJ1-5; D is ambiguous. Germline values: CDR1 MGHRA, CDR2 YSYEKL. This CDR3 is 16 amino acids long. The CDR3 protein is CASSQEQKSGNQPQHF. The CDR3 bases are TGCGCTAGCAGCCAAGAGCAGAAAAGTGGCAATCAGCCCCAGCATTTT.

About this clonotype: Relative to the germline gene, one junction end is altered; a read error may explain this. CDR3 region: CNVETGSSYEQYF. DNA of the CDR3: TGCAACGTTGAAACTGGTAGCTCCTATGAGCAGTACTTC. J is TRBJ2-7 and V is TRBV29-1; unclear D gene. CDR1 is SQVTM, CDR2 ANQGSEA, per germline. This CDR3 has 13 amino acids.

To note about this clonotype: With a much larger clone just one base away, this may be a read error. The V gene is TRBV5-5, the J gene TRBJ2-3; TRBD2 matches 10 bases. This CDR3 contains 16 residues. CDR1 and CDR2 from the germline V gene are SGHKS and YYEKEE (reference sequence). The chain's CDR3 is CASSLAASGSTGTQYF. Here the CDR3 DNA reads TGTGCCAGCAGCTTGGCCGCTAGCGGGAGCACAGGTACGCAGTATTTT.

The chain recombines TRBV19 with TRBJ2-1, with 8 bases identical to TRBD1. CDR3 size: 13 residues. J lost 7 bases, V lost 7 bases, and 6 bases had no gene match. The germline V gene has CDR1 LNHDA and CDR2 SQIVND (reference sequence). The CDR3 DNA reads TGTGCCAGTACGAGGACAGGGCGGAATGAGCAGTTCTTC. Translated, it gives CASTRTGRNEQFF.

On this clonotype: One end of the junction is discordant with germline, which a read error may explain. V and J are TRBV11-2 and TRBJ2-3; maybe TRBD2 (5 bases). CDR1 and CDR2 from the germline V gene are SGHAT and FQNNGV. The CDR3 contains 12 residues. The CDR3 DNA sequence: TGTGCCAGCAGTCCCTGGGCGGGTACGCGGTATTTT. Translating it yields CASSPWAGTRYF.

This clonotype was recorded at least ten times. The rearrangement joins TRBV4-1 to TRBJ2-3; 7 bases align to TRBD1. The CDR3 covers 16 residues. Germline V gives CDR1 MGHRA, CDR2 YSYEKL. With 1 base clipped from V and 3 bases from J, the junction kept 7 bases outside the gene matches. The CDR3 loop is CASSQGIGQVTDTQYF. As DNA, the CDR3 is TGCGCCAGCAGCCAAGGGATTGGACAGGTTACAGATACGCAGTATTTT.

On this clonotype itself: A junction end diverges from the germline sequence, so it may reflect a read error. This chain uses TRBV5-1 with TRBJ2-5, with unresolved D. CDR1 is SGHRS and CDR2 is YFSETQ in the germline V gene. This CDR3 is built from 14 residues. The CDR3 nucleotides read TGCGTCAGCAGCTTCGGGTCAGCTGAAGATACCCAGTACTTC. As protein: CVSSFGSAEDTQYF. The full variable domain, in which reference TRBV5-1 and TRBJ2-5 provide the parts outside the CDR3, is KAGVTQTPRYLIKTRGQQVTLSCSPISGHRSVSWYQQTPGQGLQFLFEYFSETQRNKGNFPGRFSGRQFSNSRSEMNVSTLELGDSALYLCVSSFGSAEDTQYFGPGTRLLVL.

The gene calls are TRBV19 and TRBJ2-1; D is perhaps TRBD1 (8 bases). Germline V gene lookup returns CDR1 LNHDA and CDR2 SQIVND (reference sequence). Trimming shortened V by 2 bases and J by 7 bases, and 15 bases separated the two germline ends. The CDR3 sequence is 15 residues long. CDR3 coding DNA: TGTGCCAGTAGTATAACAGGGGGGCGGGGGAATGAGCAGTTCTTC. Protein product: CASSITGGRGNEQFF.

The genes are TRBV14 and TRBJ2-6, with D unresolved. Germline CDR1 is SGHDN and CDR2 is FVKESK. The CDR3 is 13 amino acids. The CDR3 region is CSGSPPGANVLTF. The CDR3 region has the DNA TGTTCCGGCAGCCCGCCTGGGGCCAACGTCCTGACTTTC.

This clonotype was observed many times. V and J are TRBV12-3 or TRBV12-4 and TRBJ2-5; a weak D match, TRBD1 (5 bases). CDR3 length equals 14 residues. V lost 6 bases and J lost 5, with 16 bases in between. CDR3 sequence (DNA): TGTGCCAGCAGCCAAAAGGGGAAGGATGAGACCCAGTACTTC. Amino acid sequence: CASSQKGKDETQYF.

The chain employs TRBV29-1 and TRBJ2-1, with D unclear. Germline CDR1 SQVTM, CDR2 ANQGSEA. The CDR3 totals 14 residues. Trimming shortened V by 7 bases and J by 4 bases, and 17 bases separated the two germline ends. CDR3 DNA sequence: TGCAGCGCCCCGACGGTAGTTGGATACAATGAGCAGTTCTTC. Its protein is CSAPTVVGYNEQFF.

Concerning this clonotype itself: The conserved phenylalanine or tryptophan normally closing the CDR3 is absent here, so this likely arose from a read error. The rearrangement joins TRBV29-1 to TRBJ2-7; no definite D call. The length of the CDR3 is 10 residues. V was shortened by 4 bases and J by 7 bases, with 8 bases between the two germline ends. In germline, CDR1 is SQVTM, CDR2 ANQGSEA. CDR3 nucleotides: TGCAGCGTTGGAGAGGCTGAGCAGTACTTA. This translates into CSVGEAEQYL.

Note on this clonotype: An end of the junction differs from the germline gene, which may be a read error. V is TRBV28 and J is TRBJ2-7, with D possibly matching TRBD2 (5 bases). The germline gives CDR1 MDHEN, CDR2 SYDVKM. The length of the CDR3 is 15 residues. For the CDR3, the DNA is TGTGCCAGCAGCCGCCCCTCCCGGCGGAGGTACGATCAGTACTTC. Encoded protein: CASSRPSRRRYDQYF. The variable domain in full, with the rest retrieved from reference TRBV28 and TRBJ2-7, is DVKVTQSSRYLVKRTGEKVFLECVQDMDHENMFWYRQDPGLGLRLIYFSYDVKMKEKGDIPEGYSVSREKKERFSLILESASTNQTSMYLCASSRPSRRRYDQYFGPGTRLTVT.

This clonotype came up many times. The chain joins TRBV28 to TRBJ2-1, with 8 bases lining up with TRBD1. J gave up 3 bases and V 5 bases, and 12 bases lay outside the gene matches. CDR3 size: 17 residues. The germline CDR1 and CDR2 sequences are MDHEN and SYDVKM. CDR3 protein: CASSAPGGARIYNEQFF. The DNA of the CDR3 is TGTGCCAGCAGTGCACCAGGGGGCGCTCGTATCTACAATGAGCAGTTCTTC.

This clonotype was picked up a small number of times. The V call is TRBV28, the J call TRBJ2-7, with D possibly TRBD2 on 7 matching bases. V lost 8 bases to trimming and J lost 7 bases, with 24 bases between them. Germline CDR1 reads MDHEN; CDR2 reads SYDVKM. This CDR3 has 15 residues. CDR3 region: CASGPGGGRYGEQYF. CDR3 DNA sequence: TGTGCCAGCGGCCCCGGGGGCGGGAGATATGGAGAGCAGTACTTC.

A note on this clonotype: This sequence may be a read error, since a much larger clone differs from it by one base. V and J are TRBV10-3 and TRBJ2-3, with a weak D call TRBD2 (7 bases). The CDR3 is made up of 14 amino acids. Looked up from germline, CDR1 is ENHRY and CDR2 is SYGVKD. The CDR3 DNA reads as TGTGCCATCAATAGGGGGGGGAGCACAGATGCGCAGTATTTT. Translating gives CAINRGGSTDAQYF.

The genes are TRBV10-2 and TRBJ2-2; D uncertain. This CDR3 is built from 13 residues. The V and J ends lost 3 bases and 7 bases respectively, with 9 bases between them. Germline CDR1 WSHSY, CDR2 SAAADI. CDR3 coding DNA: TGCGCCAGCAGTGACAGTACCATCGGGGAGCTGTTTTTT. This translates into CASSDSTIGELFF.